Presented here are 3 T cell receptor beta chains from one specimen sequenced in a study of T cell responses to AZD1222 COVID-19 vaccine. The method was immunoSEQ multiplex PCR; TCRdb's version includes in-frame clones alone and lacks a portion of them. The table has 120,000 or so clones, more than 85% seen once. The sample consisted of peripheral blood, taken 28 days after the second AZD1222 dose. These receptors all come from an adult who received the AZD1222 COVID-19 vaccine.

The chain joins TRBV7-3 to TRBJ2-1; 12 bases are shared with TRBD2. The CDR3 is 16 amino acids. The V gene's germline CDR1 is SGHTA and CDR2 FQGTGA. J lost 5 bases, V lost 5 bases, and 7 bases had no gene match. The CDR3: CASSPRTSGVNNEQFF. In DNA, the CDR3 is TGTGCCAGCAGCCCAAGGACTAGCGGGGTTAACAATGAGCAGTTCTTC.

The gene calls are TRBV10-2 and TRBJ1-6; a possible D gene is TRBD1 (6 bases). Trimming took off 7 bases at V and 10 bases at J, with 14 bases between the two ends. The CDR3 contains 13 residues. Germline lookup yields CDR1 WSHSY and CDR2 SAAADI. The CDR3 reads CASTQSGGSPLHF. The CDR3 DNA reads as TGCGCCAGCACCCAATCCGGGGGCTCACCCCTCCACTTT.

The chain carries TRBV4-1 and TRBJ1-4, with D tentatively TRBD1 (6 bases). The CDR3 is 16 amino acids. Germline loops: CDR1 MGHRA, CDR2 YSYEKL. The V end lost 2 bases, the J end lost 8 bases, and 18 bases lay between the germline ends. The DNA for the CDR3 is TGCGCCAGCAGCCAAAATGGGGGCACAGTACAGGAAAAACTGTTTTTT. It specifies CASSQNGGTVQEKLFF.